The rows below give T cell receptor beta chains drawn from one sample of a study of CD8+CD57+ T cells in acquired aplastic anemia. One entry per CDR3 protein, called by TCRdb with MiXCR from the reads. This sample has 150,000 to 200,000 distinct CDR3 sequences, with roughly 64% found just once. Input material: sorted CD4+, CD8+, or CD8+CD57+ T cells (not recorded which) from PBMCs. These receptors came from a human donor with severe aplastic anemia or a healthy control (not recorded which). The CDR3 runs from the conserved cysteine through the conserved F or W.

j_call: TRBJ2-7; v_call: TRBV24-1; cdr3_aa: CATSDNNYEQYF
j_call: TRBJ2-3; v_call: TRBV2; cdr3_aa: CASSGPRGTDTQYF
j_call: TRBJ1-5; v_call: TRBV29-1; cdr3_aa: CSIKSGDGQPQHF
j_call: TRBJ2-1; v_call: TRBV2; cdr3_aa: CASSAPGRLAGVGEQFF
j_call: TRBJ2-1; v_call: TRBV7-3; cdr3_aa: CASSLAGGAYNEQFF
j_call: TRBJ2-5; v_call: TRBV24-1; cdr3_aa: CATSDFGETQYF
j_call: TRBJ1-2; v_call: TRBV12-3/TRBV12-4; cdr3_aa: CASTHAGTVYGYTF
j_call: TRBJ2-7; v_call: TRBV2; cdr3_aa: CASTVDRISSYEQYF
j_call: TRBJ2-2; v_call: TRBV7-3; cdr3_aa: CASRYNRDYTGELFF
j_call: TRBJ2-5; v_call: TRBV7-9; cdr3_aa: CASSQGGGWIETQYF
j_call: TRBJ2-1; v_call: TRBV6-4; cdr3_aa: CASSGTEYNEQFF